This entry lists 5 T cell receptor beta chains sequenced from one sample in a study of cytomegalovirus exposure and HLA in healthy donors. The PCR was carried out with 60 Vbeta primers and 13 Jbeta primers. Here immunoSEQ multiplex PCR was the method, and the copy in TCRdb shows in-frame clones only, minus some. The sample data list about 200,000 clones. Sequences were obtained from PBMCs. The receptors originated from a girl aged 2-10 years in good health and CMV-seropositive.

The chain recombines TRBV6-1 with TRBJ2-7, with D possibly TRBD2 on 6 matching bases. The V end was cut by 6 bases, the J end by 10 bases, with 13 bases between. CDR1 and CDR2 from the germline V gene are MNHNS and SASEGT. The CDR3 runs 11 residues. The CDR3 coding sequence is TGTGCCAGCAGCGTGGGACTTTTACAGTACTTC. It encodes CASSVGLLQYF.

The V gene is TRBV29-1, the J gene TRBJ2-7; possible D gene TRBD1, 6 bases. Germline V gene data show CDR1 as SQVTM and CDR2 as ANQGSEA. V was trimmed by 1 base and J by 1 base, leaving 8 bases between them. CDR3 size: 13 residues. The CDR3 here is CSVEGDTSYEQYF. The CDR3, as DNA: TGCAGCGTTGAAGGGGACACGTCCTACGAGCAGTACTTC.

The chain employs TRBV7-9 and TRBJ1-2, with 12 bases that match TRBD1. The germline V gene has CDR1 SEHNR and CDR2 FQNEAQ (reference sequence). The CDR3 has 16 amino acids. V was pared by 5 bases and J by 4 bases, with 8 bases of the junction left unmatched. This CDR3 reads CASSILGTGGSYGYTF. The CDR3 nucleotides are TGTGCCAGCAGCATCCTAGGGACAGGGGGCAGCTATGGCTACACCTTC.

V gene TRBV5-1 combines with J gene TRBJ2-3; 7 bases map to TRBD2. Germline-derived CDR1 and CDR2 are SGHRS and YFSETQ. Trimming took 0 bases from V and 0 from J; bases not matched to a gene: 4. This CDR3 contains 16 residues. DNA of the CDR3: TGCGCCAGCAGCTTGGGGCCTAGCGGTAGCACAGATACGCAGTATTTT. Amino acids: CASSLGPSGSTDTQYF.

This chain links TRBV19 with TRBJ2-7; the D gene is possibly TRBD2 (6 bases). The germline V and J ends were trimmed by 5 bases and 0 bases, with 11 bases remaining between them. Germline lookup yields CDR1 LNHDA and CDR2 SQIVND (reference sequence). This CDR3 region has 14 residues. The CDR3 here is CASSSGTFSYEQYF. In DNA, the CDR3 is TGTGCCAGTAGTTCCGGGACTTTCTCCTACGAGCAGTACTTC.